The clone carrying this TCR beta chain was detected ten times or more. Its antigen is undetermined. Once sorted, every population was more than 95% pure. V lost 5 bases, J lost 6 bases, and 20 bases lay in between. This CDR3 has 15 amino acids. Looked up from germline, CDR1 is SEHNR and CDR2 is FQNEAQ (reference sequence). The record originates from a study of beta chain features in type 1 diabetes. The study reverse transcribed the entire isolated RNA, so it sequenced expressed TCRB transcripts. Sequenced naive, central memory and regulatory T cell samples produced an average of approximately 3.5 million reads. Sequencing was performed with immunoSEQ multiplex PCR; in TCRdb, only in-frame clones are kept and a portion is missing. The sample has some 150,000 clones, about 9.1% seen once. The study, taken as a whole, reports: For patients, the naive, central memory and Treg TCRB repertoires appeared more alike than for healthy donors. Type 1 diabetes patients had TCRB CDR3s that were shorter (moderately but significantly so) in all four CD4+ subsets.

The sequence derives from a woman between 40 and 55 years old in good health. The sequencing input was central memory CD4+ T cells from blood. The V call is TRBV7-9, the J call TRBJ2-7; D perhaps matches TRBD1 (5 bases). The CDR3 is CASSLTQRQGVEQYF. The DNA of the CDR3 is TGTGCCAGCAGCCTAACACAGAGGCAGGGCGTCGAGCAGTACTTC.